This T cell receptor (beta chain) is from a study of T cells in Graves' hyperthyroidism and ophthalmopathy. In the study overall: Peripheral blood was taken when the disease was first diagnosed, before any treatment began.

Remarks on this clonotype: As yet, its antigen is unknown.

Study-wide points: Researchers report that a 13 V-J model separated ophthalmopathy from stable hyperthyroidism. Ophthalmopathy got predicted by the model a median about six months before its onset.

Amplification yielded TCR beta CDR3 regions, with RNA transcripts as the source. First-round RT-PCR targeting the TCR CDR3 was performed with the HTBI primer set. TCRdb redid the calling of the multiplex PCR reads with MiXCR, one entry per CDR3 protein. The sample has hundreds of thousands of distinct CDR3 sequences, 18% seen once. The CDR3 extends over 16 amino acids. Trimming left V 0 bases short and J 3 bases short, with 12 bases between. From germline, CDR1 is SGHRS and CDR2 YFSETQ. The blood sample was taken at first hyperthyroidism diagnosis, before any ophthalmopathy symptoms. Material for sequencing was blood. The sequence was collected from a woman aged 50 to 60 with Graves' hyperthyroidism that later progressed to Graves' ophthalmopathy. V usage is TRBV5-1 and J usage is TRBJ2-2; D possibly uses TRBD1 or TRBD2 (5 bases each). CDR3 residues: CASSLEPGPDTGELFF. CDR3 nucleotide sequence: TGCGCCAGCAGCTTGGAACCGGGGCCCGACACCGGGGAGCTGTTTTTT.